Given below is one T cell receptor beta chain in context. Its cognate antigen is unknown. Profiling relied on immunoSEQ multiplex PCR, and the TCRdb table lists in-frame clones only, not all of them. In the table there are some 150,000 clones, about 94% of which are singletons. The data were obtained in a study of cytomegalovirus exposure and HLA in healthy donors. Study-level results: As was reported, the classifier diagnosed cytomegalovirus status with high specificity and sensitivity. Cytomegalovirus-associated TCR beta chains were listed, numbering some 170. There were three CMV-associated chains whose specificity for CMV antigens was confirmed in vitro.

The junction had 6 bases not matched to a gene; V was cut back by 3 bases and J by 2 bases. The germline gives CDR1 MDHEN, CDR2 SYDVKM. This CDR3 contains 15 residues. From the roughly 120-subject validation cohort, which was separate from the approximately 700-subject first cohort, the donors were drawn. The receptor was derived from a man in his late teens or twenties in good health and CMV-seropositive. J is TRBJ1-2 and V is TRBV28, with TRBD1 identical over 7 bases. Sequencing was carried out using PBMCs. The CDR3 DNA reads as TGTGCCAGCAGTTTGACTCCGGGACAGAACTATGGCTACACCTTC. It codes for CASSLTPGQNYGYTF.